This TCR beta chain stems from a study of STAT5B mutations in CD4+ large granular lymphocyte leukemia. Looking at the study overall: Among healthy donors, a particular HLA allele went with more CDR3 'QG' motifs.

Comments on this clone: What it recognizes is unknown.

The survey-level immunoSEQ assay was used. Repertoires were generated with immunoSEQ multiplex PCR, while TCRdb's copy carries only in-frame clones and drops some. This table has tens of thousands of clones, roughly 84% appearing once. The length of the CDR3 is 12 residues. With V trimmed by 6 bases and J by 8 bases, 5 bases remained unmatched. Germline CDR1 is MNHNY and CDR2 is SVGAGI (reference sequence). General study findings and limits: Compared with healthy controls (2/35), patient top clones favored TRBV06 (8/27). Main leukemic clonotypes were patient-specific, but 25% appeared at low frequency elsewhere.

Sequencing used CD4+ T cells from blood buffy coats. This rearrangement joins TRBV6-6 to TRBJ1-1; 8 nucleotides line up with TRBD1. This clonotype was sampled from a human donor in good health. This chain's CDR3 is CASSRGQGEAFF. The CDR3, as DNA: TGTGCCAGCAGCCGAGGACAGGGAGAAGCTTTCTTT.